What follows are 29 T cell receptor beta chains derived from one specimen sequenced in a study of regulatory T cells in long-lasting Graves disease. Relying on iRepertoire HTBI primers and Arm-PCR of CDR3 regions, the team built TCR beta libraries. TCRdb fed the multiplex PCR reads into MiXCR, producing one record per CDR3 protein. The sample comprises hundreds of thousands of distinct CDR3 sequences, about 22% of which are singletons, and 7% to 9% rests with the top ten. Time point here: persistent/refractory GD, antithyroid drugs over 5 years with positive TRAb. Isolated PBMC RNA provided the starting material for the TCR library. The sample here was peripheral blood mononuclear cells (PBMCs), taken when the disease was refractory, from a patient treated with antithyroid drugs. The receptors shown here come from a female donor with Graves disease.

The chain recombines TRBV20-1 with TRBJ1-1; D call uncertain. Trimming left V 4 bases short and J 4 bases short, with 10 bases between. Germline V gene lookup returns CDR1 DFQATT and CDR2 SNEGSKA (reference sequence). The CDR3 length is 12 residues. The DNA of the CDR3 is TGCAGTGCTATCCCTCCAAGCACTGAAGCTTTCTTT. Protein: CSAIPPSTEAFF.

The V call is TRBV20-1, the J call TRBJ2-3, with D perhaps being TRBD1 or TRBD2 (5 bases each). V was trimmed by 3 bases and J by 3 bases, leaving 16 bases between them. The CDR3 is made up of 15 amino acids. In germline, CDR1 is DFQATT, CDR2 SNEGSKA (reference sequence). The CDR3 is CSASLRDALTDTQYF. CDR3 bases: TGCAGTGCTAGCCTCCGGGACGCCCTTACAGATACGCAGTATTTT.

This clonotype was detected many times. The rearrangement links TRBV28 to TRBJ2-7, with TRBD2 identical over 9 bases. V lost 7 bases and J lost 2; bases outside the gene matches: 9. The germline CDR1 and CDR2 sequences are MDHEN and SYDVKM. This CDR3 region has 15 residues. The chain's CDR3 is CASTVPSGVTYEQYF. CDR3 nucleotide sequence: TGTGCCAGCACCGTCCCTAGCGGGGTCACCTACGAGCAGTACTTC.

This clonotype has a handful of counts. The chain has TRBV13 and TRBJ2-7; 7 bases are shared with TRBD1. Germline V gene data show CDR1 as PRHDT and CDR2 as FYEKMQ (reference sequence). V lost 2 bases to trimming and J lost 5 bases; unmatched junction nucleotides: 6. The CDR3 extends over 14 amino acids. CDR3 sequence: CASSLFRGRDEQYF. The CDR3 nucleotides read TGTGCCAGCAGCTTATTCAGGGGGAGAGACGAGCAGTACTTC. Filled out from reference TRBV13 and TRBJ2-7, the complete variable domain reads AAGVIQSPRHLIKEKRETATLKCYPIPRHDTVYWYQQGPGQDPQFLISFYEKMQSDKGSIPDRFSAQQFSDYHSELNMSSLELGDSALYFCASSLFRGRDEQYFGPGTRLTVT.

In its sample, this clonotype was seen a few times. The chain is built from TRBV20-1 and TRBJ2-7; TRBD1 matches 8 bases. J was trimmed by 0 bases and V by 5 bases; bases with no gene match: 3. This CDR3 has 13 amino acids. Germline V gene data show CDR1 as DFQATT and CDR2 as SNEGSKA (reference sequence). The CDR3 nucleotides read TGCAGTGCTGGACAGGGAAACTCCTACGAGCAGTACTTC. This sequence encodes CSAGQGNSYEQYF.

This clonotype was found many times. The chain links TRBV27 to TRBJ1-1; D remains ambiguous. The CDR3 loop spans 14 amino acids. Trimming stripped 2 bases from V and 1 base from J, with 8 bases between. CDR1 and CDR2 from the germline V gene are MNHEY and SMNVEV (reference sequence). This CDR3 is CASSLGPSNTEAFF. CDR3 bases: TGTGCCAGCAGTTTAGGACCCTCGAACACTGAAGCTTTCTTT.

This clonotype was counted between two and nine times. CDR3 nucleotides: TGTGCCAGCAGCCTAGGGACGGCTAGCAATCAGCCCCAGCATTTT. It specifies CASSLGTASNQPQHF. This chain uses TRBV7-8 with TRBJ1-5, with D tentatively TRBD1 (5 bases). The CDR3 is 15 amino acids. The germline CDR1 and CDR2 sequences are SGHVS and FQNEAQ. V lost 5 bases to trimming and J lost 0 bases, with 11 bases between them.

This chain connects TRBV5-1 to TRBJ2-2; TRBD2 agrees at 11 bases. V was pared by 9 bases and J by 3 bases, with 7 bases of the junction left unmatched. CDR1 is SGHRS and CDR2 is YFSETQ in the germline V gene. The length of the CDR3 is 15 residues. CDR3 sequence reads: CATRTSGWDTGELFF. In DNA form, the CDR3 reads TGCGCCACACGGACTAGCGGGTGGGACACCGGGGAGCTGTTTTTT.

The chain has TRBV6-2 or TRBV6-3 and TRBJ2-7; D uncertain. Germline V lookup: CDR1 MNHEY, CDR2 SVGEGT. The CDR3 sequence is 14 residues long. V lost 0 bases to trimming and J lost 4 bases, with 10 bases between them. In nucleotides, the CDR3 is TGTGCCAGCAGTTACTCTTCTCGGGCTTACGAGCAGTACTTC. Translation gives CASSYSSRAYEQYF.

With regard to this clonotype: Germline is not matched at one junction end, which may reflect a read error. CDR3 nucleotide sequence: TGTACCAGCAGCCAAGATCCCGGAGGAGGGGGCGTTGGCTACACCTTC. Encoded protein: CTSSQDPGGGGVGYTF. The rearrangement uses TRBV3-1 and TRBJ1-2, with 7 bases identical to TRBD1. The germline V gene has CDR1 LGHDT and CDR2 YNNKEL (reference sequence). The CDR3 extends over 16 amino acids.

With regard to this clonotype: With a much larger clone just one base away, this may be a read error. The CDR3 nucleotides are TGTGCCGGCAGCTTGGGGGAACCCCGTAGGACTGAAGCTTTCTTT. This encodes CAGSLGEPRRTEAFF. V is TRBV7-9 and J is TRBJ1-1, with D perhaps matching TRBD1 (5 bases). The germline V gene encodes CDR1 SEHNR and CDR2 FQNEAQ (reference sequence). This CDR3 is 15 amino acids long.

V and J are TRBV12-5 and TRBJ2-1, with 8 bases aligning to TRBD1. V shed 5 bases and J 7 bases; nucleotides not matched to a gene: 4. Germline V gene sequence: CDR1 LGHNT, CDR2 FRNRAP. This CDR3 has 13 amino acids. CDR3 sequence: CASGVDRGNEQFF. In nucleotides, the CDR3 is TGTGCTAGTGGTGTCGACAGGGGAAATGAGCAGTTCTTC.

This clonotype was recorded many times. V gene TRBV12-3 or TRBV12-4 combines with J gene TRBJ1-1; possibly TRBD1 for D (5 bases). The CDR3 extends over 15 amino acids. The V end was cut by 7 bases, the J end by 5 bases, with 20 bases between. In DNA form, the CDR3 reads TGTGCCAGCACTCTATGGGGCCAGGTAGGGACTGAAGCTTTCTTT. This encodes CASTLWGQVGTEAFF.

This clonotype was observed at least ten times. The chain joins TRBV2 to TRBJ2-4, with TRBD2 matching 11 bases. The V gene end was trimmed by 5 bases and the J gene end by 4 bases; junction bases not matched to a gene: 10. The CDR3 runs to 17 residues. CDR1 SNHLY and CDR2 FYNNEI come from the germline V gene. This CDR3 reads CASSYGGTSGIKNIQYF. CDR3 sequence (DNA): TGTGCCAGCAGTTACGGCGGGACTAGCGGAATTAAAAACATTCAGTACTTC.

As for this clonotype: An end of the junction differs from the germline gene, which may be a read error. The chain joins TRBV24-1 to TRBJ1-5; TRBD1 matches 8 bases. The CDR3 loop spans 14 amino acids. Germline V gene data show CDR1 as KGHDR and CDR2 as SFDVKD. The CDR3: CATGETGGYQPQHF. In DNA, the CDR3 is TGTGCCACCGGTGAAACAGGGGGGTATCAGCCCCAGCATTTT.

This clonotype was seen ten or more times. The chain's CDR3 is CASSETQNSNQPQHF. CDR3 in DNA: TGTGCCAGCAGTGAGACCCAGAATAGCAATCAGCCCCAGCATTTT. The chain employs TRBV6-2 or TRBV6-3 and TRBJ1-5; D uncertain. V shed 5 bases and J shed 0 bases, with 11 bases lying between them. CDR1 is MNHEY and CDR2 is SVGEGT in the germline V gene. This CDR3 is 15 amino acids long.

V is TRBV28 and J is TRBJ1-5; tentatively, D is TRBD1 (6 bases). V lost 3 bases and J 11 bases, leaving 17 bases between the germline ends. CDR1 and CDR2 from the germline V gene are MDHEN and SYDVKM. This CDR3 spans 14 amino acids. The CDR3 DNA reads as TGTGCCAGCAGTTTGAGACAGGCTCGAGGCGCCCAGCATTTT. Encoded protein: CASSLRQARGAQHF.

This clonotype was seen repeatedly, ten times or more. CDR3 in amino acids: CASRRSILGNEQYF. Written as DNA, the CDR3 is TGTGCCAGCCGTAGGAGTATCCTGGGGAACGAGCAGTACTTC. The chain uses TRBV11-2 and TRBJ2-7; unclear D gene. Deletions cut 8 bases from V and 5 bases from J, with 19 bases between. This CDR3 is built from 14 residues. Looked up from germline, CDR1 is SGHAT and CDR2 is FQNNGV.

The J gene is TRBJ2-1, the V gene TRBV20-1; TRBD2 matches 7 bases. The CDR3 length is 16 residues. Germline CDR1 reads DFQATT; CDR2 reads SNEGSKA (reference sequence). Losses at the gene ends were 1 base for V and 4 bases for J; bases not matched to a gene: 10. As DNA, the CDR3 is TGCAGTGCTAGAGCCGGGGGTATAGCGGGTTACAATGAGCAGTTCTTC. Translation: CSARAGGIAGYNEQFF.

This clonotype was detected only a few times. J is TRBJ1-1 and V is TRBV9; D remains unclear. Trimming stripped 7 bases from V and 3 bases from J, with 10 bases between. The CDR3 is 12 residues long. Germline-derived CDR1 and CDR2 are SGDLS and YYNGEE. In DNA form, the CDR3 reads TGTGCCAGCGGTGGAGTCGACACTGAAGCTTTCTTT. This gives the protein CASGGVDTEAFF.

CDR3 region: CASSLTGQGVLETQYF. DNA for the CDR3: TGCGCCAGCAGCTTAACGGGACAGGGTGTTTTGGAGACCCAGTACTTC. The chain employs TRBV5-1 and TRBJ2-5; TRBD1 matches 9 bases. Per germline, CDR1 SGHRS and CDR2 YFSETQ. The ends lost 2 bases at V and 5 bases at J; junction bases unmatched: 10. The CDR3 runs 16 residues.

The V call is TRBV11-2, the J call TRBJ1-2; D gene uncertain. CDR1 is SGHAT and CDR2 is FQNNGV in the germline V gene. The CDR3 is 17 residues long. Trimming removed 6 bases from V and 4 bases from J, with 24 bases in between. CDR3 in amino acids: CASRGSLSGLSSYGYTF. For the CDR3, the DNA is TGTGCCAGCAGGGGGTCTTTGAGCGGCCTGTCCTCCTATGGCTACACCTTC.

This clonotype was recorded at least ten times. The V call is TRBV7-8, the J call TRBJ2-7; possible D gene TRBD1, 6 bases. The CDR3 totals 13 residues. V was shortened by 8 bases and J by 3 bases, with 14 bases between the two germline ends. The germline gives CDR1 SGHVS, CDR2 FQNEAQ. CDR3 sequence reads: CASAGTIGYEQYF. CDR3 nucleotide sequence: TGTGCCAGCGCCGGGACAATCGGCTACGAGCAGTACTTC.

CDR3 amino acids: CASISGLAGRETQYF. CDR3 bases: TGTGCCAGCATTTCCGGACTAGCGGGGCGGGAGACCCAGTACTTC. The chain joins TRBV6-2 or TRBV6-3 to TRBJ2-5; 12 bases match TRBD2. The CDR3 sequence is 15 residues long. V trimming: 7 bases; J trimming: 5 bases; junction bases outside the gene matches: 8. Germline V CDR1 and CDR2: MNHEY, SVGEGT.

This clonotype was counted ten times or more. The chain is built from TRBV6-1 and TRBJ2-5; TRBD1 matches 7 bases. Trimming took 6 bases from V and 1 from J; bases not matched to a gene: 2. Per the germline V gene, CDR1 is MNHNS and CDR2 is SASEGT. The CDR3 runs 13 residues. The CDR3 DNA is TGTGCCAGCAGGACAGGGCTCCAAGAGACCCAGTACTTC. Its translation is CASRTGLQETQYF.

This clonotype was picked up many times. V is TRBV28 and J is TRBJ1-4; a possible D gene is TRBD1 (6 bases). Germline-derived CDR1 and CDR2 are MDHEN and SYDVKM. This CDR3 contains 15 residues. V dropped 1 base and J dropped 6 bases, with 12 bases sitting between them. The CDR3 DNA reads TGTGCCAGCAGTTTATCGGGGGGGCTGGATGAAAAACTGTTTTTT. It codes for CASSLSGGLDEKLFF.

The chain employs TRBV30 and TRBJ1-4; D is undetermined. The CDR3 totals 13 residues. Trimming removed 1 base at V and 6 bases at J, with 9 bases between. Germline CDR1 and CDR2: GTSNPN and SVGIG (reference sequence). CDR3 in amino acids: CAWSEGRYEKLFF. As DNA, the CDR3 is TGTGCCTGGAGTGAAGGCCGATATGAAAAACTGTTTTTT.

This clonotype was seen ten or more times. The rearrangement links TRBV28 to TRBJ2-5, with 8 bases identical to TRBD1. Trimming took 5 bases from V and 5 from J; bases not matched to a gene: 16. The CDR3 runs to 17 residues. Germline V lookup: CDR1 MDHEN, CDR2 SYDVKM. In DNA form, the CDR3 reads TGTGCCAGCAGTGCGCAAACCACCGGGACAGGAGGGGAGACCCAGTACTTC. This encodes CASSAQTTGTGGETQYF.

This clonotype came up many times. V usage is TRBV20-1 and J usage is TRBJ2-2; D unclear. Germline V CDR1 and CDR2: DFQATT, SNEGSKA (reference sequence). V dropped 5 bases and J dropped 4 bases, with 11 bases sitting between them. This CDR3 spans 13 amino acids. The CDR3 here is CSAGERVTGELFF. Written as DNA, the CDR3 is TGCAGTGCTGGCGAAAGGGTCACCGGGGAGCTGTTTTTT.